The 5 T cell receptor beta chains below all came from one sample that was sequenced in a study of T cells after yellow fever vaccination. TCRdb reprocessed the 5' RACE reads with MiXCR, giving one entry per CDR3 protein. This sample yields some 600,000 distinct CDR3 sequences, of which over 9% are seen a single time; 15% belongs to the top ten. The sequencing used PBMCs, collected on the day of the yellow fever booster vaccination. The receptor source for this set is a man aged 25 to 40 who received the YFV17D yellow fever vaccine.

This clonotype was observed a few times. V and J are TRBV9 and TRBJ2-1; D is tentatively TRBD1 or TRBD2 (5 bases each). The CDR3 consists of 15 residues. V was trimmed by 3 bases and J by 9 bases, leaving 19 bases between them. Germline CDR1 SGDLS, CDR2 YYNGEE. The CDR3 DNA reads TGTGCCAGCAGCGCCCTAGTTGGGGGAGTCAGTGAGCAGTTCTTC. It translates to CASSALVGGVSEQFF.

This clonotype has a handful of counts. The CDR3 DNA is TGCAGTGCTAGGCGCCTAGGAAAAACAGATACGCAGTATTTT. Protein: CSARRLGKTDTQYF. The chain couples TRBV20-1 to TRBJ2-3; D gene unclear. The germline V gene has CDR1 DFQATT and CDR2 SNEGSKA (reference sequence). Trimming took 3 bases from V and 3 from J, leaving 13 bases between them. The CDR3 contains 14 residues.

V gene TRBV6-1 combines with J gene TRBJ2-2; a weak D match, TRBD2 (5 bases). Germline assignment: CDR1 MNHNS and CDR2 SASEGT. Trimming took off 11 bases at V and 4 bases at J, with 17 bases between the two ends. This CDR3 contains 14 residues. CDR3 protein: CAGSNRLGTGELFF. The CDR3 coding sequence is TGTGCCGGGAGTAATAGGTTGGGCACCGGGGAGCTGTTTTTT.

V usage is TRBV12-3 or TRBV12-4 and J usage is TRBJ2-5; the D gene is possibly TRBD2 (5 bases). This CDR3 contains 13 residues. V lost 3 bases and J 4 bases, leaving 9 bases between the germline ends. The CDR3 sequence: CASSFASGETQYF. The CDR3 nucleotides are TGTGCCAGCAGTTTTGCGAGCGGAGAGACCCAGTACTTC.

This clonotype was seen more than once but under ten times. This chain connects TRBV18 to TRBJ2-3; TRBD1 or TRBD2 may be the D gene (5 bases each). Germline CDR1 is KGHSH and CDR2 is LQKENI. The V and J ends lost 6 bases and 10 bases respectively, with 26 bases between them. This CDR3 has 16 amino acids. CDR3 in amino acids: CASSARFRDQTRSQYF. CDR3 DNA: TGTGCCAGCTCCGCAAGGTTTCGGGACCAGACCCGGTCGCAGTATTTT.